A selection of T cell receptor beta chains follows, all from one sample in a study of T cell changes during pregnancy in multiple sclerosis. Clones were read by immunoSEQ multiplex PCR, and TCRdb kept only the in-frame ones, dropping some. The sample has 20,000 to 25,000 clones, approximately 89% seen once; the top ten hold approximately 0.73%. The sample was CD4+ T cells from peripheral blood mononuclear cells, taken in the third trimester of pregnancy. The receptors here all came from a female donor with multiple sclerosis, enrolled in a pregnancy study. The CDR3 runs from the conserved cysteine through the conserved F or W. A D gene is named only where the DNA matches it firmly. Clone size is given for some rows only: seen once, a few or many times, or a class if the clone is expanded.

v_gene: TRBV18; len: 17; d_gene: TRBD1; j_gene: TRBJ2-1; abundance: -; CDR3nt: TGTGCCAGCTCACCACGGACTGAGGGGGCCTCCTACAATGAGCAGTTCTTC; CDR3aa: CASSPRTEGASYNEQFF
v_gene: TRBV5-1; len: 15; d_gene: -; j_gene: TRBJ2-1; abundance: -; CDR3nt: TGCGCCAGCAGCCAGACCGGACAGCAGAACAATGAGCAGTTCTTC; CDR3aa: CASSQTGQQNNEQFF
v_gene: TRBV14; len: 12; d_gene: -; j_gene: TRBJ2-7; abundance: -; CDR3nt: TGTGCCAGCTCGCTCACTCACTACGAGCAGTACTTC; CDR3aa: CASSLTHYEQYF
v_gene: TRBV11-1; len: 13; d_gene: -; j_gene: TRBJ1-2; abundance: -; CDR3nt: TGTGCCAGCAGCTTCGGCAGGCCCTATGGCTACACCTTC; CDR3aa: CASSFGRPYGYTF
v_gene: TRBV5-1; len: 15; d_gene: -; j_gene: TRBJ1-1; abundance: -; CDR3nt: TGCGCCAGCAGCTTGCCCGGCAGGGAGGACACTGAAGCTTTCTTT; CDR3aa: CASSLPGREDTEAFF
v_gene: TRBV29-1; len: 11; d_gene: -; j_gene: TRBJ1-1; abundance: -; CDR3nt: TGCAGCGTAGAAACAGGGCCGGGAGCTTTCTTT; CDR3aa: CSVETGPGAFF
v_gene: TRBV30; len: 15; d_gene: TRBD1; j_gene: TRBJ1-5; abundance: -; CDR3nt: TGTGCCTGGAGTGTGGGACAGTGGGACGATCAGCCCCAGCATTTT; CDR3aa: CAWSVGQWDDQPQHF
v_gene: TRBV7-2; len: 16; d_gene: -; j_gene: TRBJ1-3; abundance: -; CDR3nt: TGTGCCAGCAGCTTAGACCGGACAGAATGGGGAAACACCATATATTTT; CDR3aa: CASSLDRTEWGNTIYF
v_gene: TRBV30; len: 13; d_gene: TRBD1; j_gene: TRBJ1-1; abundance: -; CDR3nt: TGTGCCTGGGCCAGGGGGCTAGGGGCTGAAGCTTTCTTT; CDR3aa: CAWARGLGAEAFF
v_gene: TRBV5-4; len: 14; d_gene: -; j_gene: TRBJ1-4; abundance: once; CDR3nt: TGTGCCAGCAGCTCAGCGGATACGAATGAAAAACTGTTTTTT; CDR3aa: CASSSADTNEKLFF
v_gene: TRBV4-3; len: 15; d_gene: TRBD1; j_gene: TRBJ1-2; abundance: -; CDR3nt: TGCGCCAGCAGCCCCAAAAAGACAGGGGAAGATGGCTACACCTTC; CDR3aa: CASSPKKTGEDGYTF
v_gene: TRBV9; len: 16; d_gene: TRBD1; j_gene: TRBJ2-5; abundance: -; CDR3nt: TGTGCCAGCAGCGCCTGGACCGGGACAGGGATTGGGACCCAGTACTTC; CDR3aa: CASSAWTGTGIGTQYF
v_gene: TRBV7-2; len: 16; d_gene: -; j_gene: TRBJ1-3; abundance: few; CDR3nt: TGTGCCAGCAGCCCGGGACTTACAGGCTCTGGAAACACCATATATTTT; CDR3aa: CASSPGLTGSGNTIYF
v_gene: TRBV10-3; len: 13; d_gene: -; j_gene: TRBJ1-1; abundance: once; CDR3nt: TGTGCCATCAGTGGAGGGAGGGGGGTTGAAGCTTTCTTT; CDR3aa: CAISGGRGVEAFF
v_gene: TRBV5-1; len: 13; d_gene: -; j_gene: TRBJ2-2; abundance: -; CDR3nt: TGCGCCAGCTCCTTAATATACACCGGGGAGCTGTTTTTT; CDR3aa: CASSLIYTGELFF
v_gene: TRBV5-5; len: 15; d_gene: TRBD1; j_gene: TRBJ1-2; abundance: -; CDR3nt: TGTGCCAGCAGCTTGGCGCGGCCCTGGACAGGCGGCTACACCTTC; CDR3aa: CASSLARPWTGGYTF
v_gene: TRBV27; len: 15; d_gene: TRBD1; j_gene: TRBJ1-1; abundance: -; CDR3nt: TGTGCCAGCAGGGCCTACCACAGGGGTATAACTGAAGCTTTCTTT; CDR3aa: CASRAYHRGITEAFF
v_gene: TRBV18; len: 15; d_gene: TRBD1; j_gene: TRBJ1-2; abundance: -; CDR3nt: TGTGCCAGCTCACCACCGATAGCAGGGGGTTATGGCTACACCTTC; CDR3aa: CASSPPIAGGYGYTF
v_gene: TRBV10-3; len: 14; d_gene: TRBD1; j_gene: TRBJ1-6; abundance: -; CDR3nt: TGTGCCATCTCCCGCGGACAGGGTAATTCACCCCTCCACTTT; CDR3aa: CAISRGQGNSPLHF
v_gene: TRBV2; len: 14; d_gene: -; j_gene: TRBJ1-5; abundance: -; CDR3nt: TGTGCCAGCAGTGCCAACAGAGACAATCAGCCCCAGCATTTT; CDR3aa: CASSANRDNQPQHF
v_gene: TRBV30; len: 17; d_gene: -; j_gene: TRBJ1-1; abundance: -; CDR3nt: TGTGCCTGGAGTTGGTGGCCAGCGTTAAAACTGAACACTGAAGCTTTCTTT; CDR3aa: CAWSWWPALKLNTEAFF
v_gene: TRBV5-1; len: 15; d_gene: TRBD2; j_gene: TRBJ2-1; abundance: -; CDR3nt: TGCGCCAGCAGCTTGGGGCGGGGGGTCGACAATGAGCAGTTCTTC; CDR3aa: CASSLGRGVDNEQFF
v_gene: TRBV7-9; len: 12; d_gene: -; j_gene: TRBJ1-2; abundance: few; CDR3nt: TGTGCCAGCAGCGGGAGTAACTATGGCTACACCTTC; CDR3aa: CASSGSNYGYTF
v_gene: TRBV9; len: 15; d_gene: -; j_gene: TRBJ2-5; abundance: -; CDR3nt: TGTGCCAGCAGCATAGGGGGAGGGCGGCGAGAGACCCAGTACTTC; CDR3aa: CASSIGGGRRETQYF
v_gene: TRBV7-2; len: 15; d_gene: TRBD2; j_gene: TRBJ2-3; abundance: -; CDR3nt: TGTGCCAGCAGCTTAAGTGGGACTAGCGGGGCCCCGCAGTATTTT; CDR3aa: CASSLSGTSGAPQYF
v_gene: TRBV7-2; len: 14; d_gene: TRBD1; j_gene: TRBJ1-2; abundance: -; CDR3nt: TGTGCCAGCAGCTTCCGGGACAGGGGGTATGGCTACACCTTC; CDR3aa: CASSFRDRGYGYTF
v_gene: TRBV4-3; len: 14; d_gene: -; j_gene: TRBJ1-6; abundance: -; CDR3nt: TGCGCCAGCAGCCGAACACCCTCACAAAAACCCCTCCACTTT; CDR3aa: CASSRTPSQKPLHF